This T cell receptor (beta chain) comes out of a study of CD8+ T cells in alopecia areata. Findings and limits, study-wide: Scalp clonality, together with expanded CD8+ clones among the top 100, fell significantly with tofacitinib. Scalp and blood retained many expanded lesional clones during tofacitinib.

RNA extraction and reverse transcription yielded cDNA as sequencing template. Assay: immunoSEQ multiplex PCR; the TCRdb copy retains only in-frame clones and omits some. The repertoire holds about 92,000 clones, 44% seen once, with roughly 18% in the top ten. This clone was counted at least ten times. Its specificity is unknown. Trimming cost V 4 bases and J 0 bases, with 15 bases left between them. CDR3 length: 16 amino acids. Germline V gene data show CDR1 as KGHSY and CDR2 as FQNENV. Treatment denoted: oral pan-JAK inhibitor, 5-10 mg twice daily. The chain is built from TRBV16 and TRBJ1-2; tentatively, D is TRBD1 (6 bases). The input for sequencing was CD8+ T cells sorted from blood, taken at week 24, from a patient treated with tofacitinib. This TCR came from a human donor with alopecia areata. In DNA, the CDR3 is TGTGCCAGCAGCCTAAATCTGGGGGGCTCTAACTATGGCTACACCTTC. Protein product: CASSLNLGGSNYGYTF.